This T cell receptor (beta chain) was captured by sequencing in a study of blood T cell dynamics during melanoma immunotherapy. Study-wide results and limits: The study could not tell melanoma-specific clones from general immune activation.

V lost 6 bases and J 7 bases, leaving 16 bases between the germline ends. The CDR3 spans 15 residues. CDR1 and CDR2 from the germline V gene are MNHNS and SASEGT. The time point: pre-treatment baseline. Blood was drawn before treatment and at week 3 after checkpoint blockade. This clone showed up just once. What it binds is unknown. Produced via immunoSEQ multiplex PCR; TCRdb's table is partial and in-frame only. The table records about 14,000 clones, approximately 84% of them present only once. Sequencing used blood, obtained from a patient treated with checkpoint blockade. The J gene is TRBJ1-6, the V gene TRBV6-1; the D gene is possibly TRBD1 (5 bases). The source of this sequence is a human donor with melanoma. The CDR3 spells CASRGTPGPNSPLHF. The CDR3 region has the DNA TGTGCCAGCAGAGGGACTCCGGGACCGAATTCACCCCTCCACTTT.